These 22 T cell receptor beta chains share one sample of origin, sequenced in a study of T cells in localized non-small cell lung cancer. Measured with immunoSEQ multiplex PCR; TCRdb has only the in-frame clones, and not every one. Among about 57,000 clones listed, 90% to 95% were seen once. Sample: peripheral blood, taken before any cancer treatment. Every receptor here comes from a man between 40 and 75 years old with stage I lung adenocarcinoma.

The chain combines TRBV19 with TRBJ1-3; unclear D gene. The V end lost 6 bases, the J end lost 0 bases, and 18 bases lay between the germline ends. CDR3 length: 17 amino acids. Germline loops: CDR1 LNHDA, CDR2 SQIVND (reference sequence). The CDR3 sequence: CASSTQLGRFSGNTIYF. DNA for the CDR3: TGTGCCAGTAGCACCCAATTAGGACGGTTCTCTGGAAACACCATATATTTT.

V and J are TRBV6-4 and TRBJ2-1; D perhaps matches TRBD2 (6 bases). The CDR3 covers 12 residues. V lost 2 bases and J lost 7, with 6 bases in between. Per the germline V gene, CDR1 is MRHNA and CDR2 is SNTAGT. CDR3 residues: CASSDRENEQFF. CDR3 DNA: TGTGCCAGCAGTGACCGGGAGAATGAGCAGTTCTTC.

This clone showed up just once. This rearrangement joins TRBV6-5 to TRBJ1-1; no clear D. The CDR3 has 13 amino acids. V was pared by 3 bases and J by 4 bases, with 9 bases between. CDR1 is MNHEY, CDR2 SVGAGI, per germline. CDR3 sequence reads: CASSYMGSTEAFF. CDR3 sequence (DNA): TGTGCCAGCAGTTATATGGGGAGCACTGAAGCTTTCTTT.

This sequence joins TRBV5-5 and TRBJ2-6, with D tentatively TRBD1 (6 bases). Germline CDR1 SGHKS, CDR2 YYEKEE (reference sequence). V dropped 3 bases and J dropped 0 bases, with 16 bases sitting between them. CDR3 length: 18 residues. DNA of the CDR3: TGTGCCAGCAGCTCCTCGGACAGCCCTGACTCTGGGGCCAACGTCCTGACTTTC. Its protein product is CASSSSDSPDSGANVLTF.

The J gene is TRBJ2-1, the V gene TRBV2, with D uncertain. Trimming stripped 5 bases from V and 5 bases from J, with 10 bases between. CDR1 is SNHLY, CDR2 FYNNEI, per germline. This CDR3 spans 13 amino acids. CDR3 region: CASSPPTNNEQFF. The CDR3 nucleotides are TGTGCCAGCAGTCCACCTACTAACAATGAGCAGTTCTTC.

This sequence joins TRBV6-1 and TRBJ2-5; possibly TRBD1 or TRBD2 for D (5 bases each). This CDR3 spans 16 amino acids. Germline V gene sequence: CDR1 MNHNS, CDR2 SASEGT. Trimming cost V 0 bases and J 5 bases, with 16 bases left between them. CDR3 coding DNA: TGTGCCAGCAGTGAAGCGCTTCTAAGAGGGGCGGAGACCCAGTACTTC. Residues: CASSEALLRGAETQYF.

The chain has TRBV7-9 and TRBJ1-5, with 9 nucleotides matching TRBD1. The trim removed 3 bases at V and 1 base at J, leaving 4 bases unmatched. Per the germline V gene, CDR1 is SEHNR and CDR2 is FQNEAQ (reference sequence). This CDR3 contains 16 residues. The DNA for the CDR3 is TGTGCCAGCAGCTTGGGGACAGGGAGAAGCAATCAGCCCCAGCATTTT. Encoded protein: CASSLGTGRSNQPQHF.

The chain combines TRBV5-4 with TRBJ2-2, with D possibly being TRBD1 or TRBD2 (5 bases each). Germline V gene data show CDR1 as SGHNT and CDR2 as YYREEE (reference sequence). This CDR3 is 15 amino acids long. Trimming shortened V by 4 bases and J by 0 bases, and 10 bases separated the two germline ends. For the CDR3, the DNA is TGTGCCAGCAGCAGGAGGACACCGAACACCGGGGAGCTGTTTTTT. It is translated as CASSRRTPNTGELFF.

In nucleotides, the CDR3 is TGTGCCAGCTCAGCGACTAGCGGGAGTTCCTACGAGCAGTACTTC. This codes for CASSATSGSSYEQYF. The chain uses TRBV18 and TRBJ2-7, with 12 bases lining up with TRBD2. The V gene end was trimmed by 5 bases and the J gene end by 1 base; junction bases not matched to a gene: 3. This CDR3 is 15 amino acids long. The V gene's germline CDR1 is KGHSH and CDR2 LQKENI.

The rearrangement links TRBV7-8 to TRBJ1-2; 7 bases line up with TRBD1. Germline trimming cut 8 bases from V and 4 bases from J; bases unmatched to any gene: 10. This CDR3 spans 14 amino acids. The germline gives CDR1 SGHVS, CDR2 FQNEAQ. For the CDR3, the DNA is TGTGCCAGCGAAAGGGAACAGGGGTTCTATGGCTACACCTTC. It codes for CASEREQGFYGYTF.

The CDR3 loop is CASREQGKGNQPQHF. CDR3 DNA: TGTGCCAGTAGGGAACAGGGCAAGGGCAATCAGCCCCAGCATTTT. The rearrangement joins TRBV19 to TRBJ1-5; D is possibly TRBD1 (6 bases). V was trimmed by 6 bases and J by 2 bases, leaving 14 bases between them. Germline CDR1 reads LNHDA; CDR2 reads SQIVND (reference sequence). This CDR3 comprises 15 residues.

The chain recombines TRBV5-1 with TRBJ2-2; tentatively, D is TRBD2 (5 bases). The V end was cut by 6 bases, the J end by 0 bases, with 9 bases between. In germline, CDR1 is SGHRS, CDR2 YFSETQ. The CDR3 contains 14 residues. CDR3 sequence: CASNAGPNTGELFF. The CDR3 bases are TGCGCCAGCAACGCGGGCCCGAACACCGGGGAGCTGTTTTTT.

The rearrangement joins TRBV5-8 to TRBJ2-3; 9 nucleotides agree with TRBD2. The J segment lost 2 bases and the V segment lost 4 bases, leaving 2 bases of the junction unmatched. The CDR3 is made up of 14 amino acids. The germline V gene has CDR1 SGHTS and CDR2 YDEGEE. The CDR3 bases are TGTGCCAGCAGCCGACTAGCGGTCACAGATACGCAGTATTTT. Residues: CASSRLAVTDTQYF.

This clone was recorded a few times. CDR3 residues: CTSSQDSDPLHEQYF. CDR3 coding DNA: TGCACCAGCAGCCAGGACTCGGACCCCTTACACGAGCAGTACTTC. V and J are TRBV1 and TRBJ2-7; TRBD2, as called in the table, went unchecked against the DNA. TRBV1 corresponds to a pseudogene. This CDR3 has 15 amino acids.

The chain has TRBV2 and TRBJ1-2; the D is unclear. This CDR3 has 12 amino acids. CDR1 and CDR2 (germline): SNHLY, FYNNEI. Trimming left V 5 bases short and J 2 bases short, with 6 bases between. The CDR3 region has the DNA TGTGCCAGCAGTAGCCAAAACTATGGCTACACCTTC. Translated: CASSSQNYGYTF. The variable domain in full, completed from reference TRBV2 and TRBJ1-2, reads EPEVTQTPSHQVTQMGQEVILRCVPISNHLYFYWYRQILGQKVEFLVSFYNNEISEKSEIFDDQFSVERPDGSNFTLKIRSTKLEDSAMYFCASSSQNYGYTFGSGTRLTVV.

The V call is TRBV6-4, the J call TRBJ1-2; D call uncertain. Germline assignment: CDR1 MRHNA and CDR2 SNTAGT. CDR3 size: 13 residues. Trimming removed 6 bases at V and 1 base at J, with 9 bases between. The CDR3 DNA follows: TGTGCCAGCAGGTACAGTTTTAACTATGGCTACACCTTC. Protein product: CASRYSFNYGYTF.

The chain uses TRBV19 and TRBJ2-1; TRBD1 agrees at 9 bases. Unmatched junction bases numbered 2, after V lost 5 bases and J lost 3 bases. The CDR3 extends over 14 amino acids. The germline CDR1 and CDR2 sequences are LNHDA and SQIVND (reference sequence). CDR3 sequence (DNA): TGTGCCAGTAGTGGGGGACAGGGCTACAATGAGCAGTTCTTC. Protein product: CASSGGQGYNEQFF.

The chain has TRBV9 and TRBJ2-2, with a possible D match to TRBD1 (6 bases). From germline, CDR1 is SGDLS and CDR2 YYNGEE. The CDR3 covers 17 residues. Trimming shortened V by 0 bases and J by 3 bases, and 15 bases separated the two germline ends. CDR3 sequence: CASSVEVGAGDTGELFF. DNA of the CDR3: TGTGCCAGCAGCGTAGAGGTTGGGGCAGGGGACACCGGGGAGCTGTTTTTT.

The chain uses TRBV7-8 and TRBJ2-7; D tentatively reads TRBD1 or TRBD2 (5 bases each). Looked up from germline, CDR1 is SGHVS and CDR2 is FQNEAQ. V was shortened by 2 bases and J by 0 bases, with 11 bases between the two germline ends. This CDR3 region has 15 residues. CDR3 protein: CASSLHQGPSYEQYF. The CDR3 DNA reads TGTGCCAGCAGCTTACATCAGGGACCCTCCTACGAGCAGTACTTC.

This clone has only one observation. V gene TRBV7-9 combines with J gene TRBJ1-1; D not certain. Looked up from germline, CDR1 is SEHNR and CDR2 is FQNEAQ (reference sequence). The CDR3 totals 12 residues. Trimming removed 1 base at V and 8 bases at J, with 8 bases between. The CDR3 coding sequence is TGTGCCAGCAGCTTAGGATTACTCGAAGCTTTCTTT. Translating it yields CASSLGLLEAFF.

CDR3 nucleotides: TGTGCCAGCAGCTTAGATCTGGAAGGGGGACACCAGTTATCGCAGTACTTC. This encodes CASSLDLEGGHQLSQYF. The chain employs TRBV11-2 and TRBJ2-5; a possible D gene is TRBD1 (6 bases). The V end was cut by 0 bases, the J end by 11 bases, with 25 bases between. Germline CDR1 and CDR2: SGHAT and FQNNGV. The CDR3 sequence is 17 residues long.

The chain links TRBV4-3 to TRBJ1-4; no reliable D call. In germline, CDR1 is LGHNA, CDR2 YSLEER. The CDR3 is 13 residues long. V lost 0 bases and J 7 bases, leaving 6 bases between the germline ends. CDR3 sequence: CASSQDVGEKLFF. The CDR3 DNA is TGCGCCAGCAGCCAAGACGTCGGTGAAAAACTGTTTTTT.